One and the same sample provided the 25 T cell receptor beta chains below, sequenced in a study of breast tumors, draining lymph nodes, adjacent tissues. Samples came from axillary lymph nodes draining the breast cancer. In TCRdb, the multiplex PCR reads were re-called with MiXCR into one record per CDR3 protein. The sample lists about 120,000 distinct CDR3 sequences, 20% occurring once. Material: axillary lymph node tissue. The receptors shown here come from a female donor with breast cancer. Some clones in this sample may be carry-over from other donors' samples.

This clonotype was seen at least ten times. V gene TRBV20-1 combines with J gene TRBJ2-6; D unresolved. The V gene lost 1 base and the J gene lost 0 bases, with 10 bases spanning the gap. Per germline, CDR1 DFQATT and CDR2 SNEGSKA (reference sequence). The CDR3 contains 16 residues. The CDR3 reads CSARGAVDSGANVLTF. The CDR3 DNA follows: TGCAGTGCTAGAGGGGCCGTAGACTCTGGGGCCAACGTCCTGACTTTC.

Remarks on this clonotype: One junction end disagrees with the germline gene, perhaps due to a read error. The gene calls are TRBV20-1 and TRBJ2-7, with 10 bases lining up with TRBD2. The V gene's germline CDR1 is DFQATT and CDR2 SNEGSKA (reference sequence). The CDR3 has 15 residues. The CDR3 protein is CSGPRGSSGRNEQHF. The DNA for the CDR3 is TGCAGTGGCCCCCGTGGATCTAGCGGGAGAAACGAGCAGCACTTC.

As regards this clonotype: One end of the junction fails to match germline, which may point to a read error. V usage is TRBV5-1 and J usage is TRBJ2-5; tentatively, D is TRBD2 (5 bases). This CDR3 spans 14 amino acids. Germline CDR1 reads SGHRS; CDR2 reads YFSETQ. The CDR3 nucleotides read TGCGCCAGCAGCTTCACGGGTTTTGGGGAGACCCAGCACTTC. Translation: CASSFTGFGETQHF.

Notes on this clonotype: This may stem from a read error, because a much larger clone lies one nucleotide away. This chain uses TRBV19 with TRBJ2-5; D is unclear. V lost 8 bases and J lost 2, with 15 bases in between. This CDR3 region has 14 residues. The germline V gene encodes CDR1 LNHDA and CDR2 SQIVND (reference sequence). The CDR3 protein is CASGTDANQETQYF. The CDR3 DNA reads TGTGCCAGTGGTACAGACGCTAATCAAGAGACCCAGTACTTC.

Many counts were recorded for this clonotype. This chain uses TRBV6-6 with TRBJ2-1; perhaps TRBD2 as D (5 bases). Trimming left V 7 bases short and J 5 bases short, with 12 bases between. Looked up from germline, CDR1 is MNHNY and CDR2 is SVGAGI (reference sequence). This CDR3 spans 13 amino acids. CDR3 sequence: CASIQKGDNEQFF. The CDR3 DNA reads as TGTGCCAGCATCCAAAAGGGAGACAATGAGCAGTTCTTC.

This clonotype was found many times. V is TRBV28 and J is TRBJ2-7; 12 bases map to TRBD2. V shed 2 bases and J 4 bases; nucleotides not matched to a gene: 6. CDR1 and CDR2 from the germline V gene are MDHEN and SYDVKM. The CDR3 runs to 16 residues. CDR3 coding DNA: TGTGCCAGCAGTTTACGGCTAGCGGGAGGGAGGTACGAGCAGTACTTC. This sequence encodes CASSLRLAGGRYEQYF.

This clonotype occurred many times. The V and J genes are TRBV19 and TRBJ2-1, with D uncertain. Trimming took 7 bases from V and 4 from J, leaving 8 bases between them. The CDR3 loop spans 12 amino acids. Per the germline V gene, CDR1 is LNHDA and CDR2 is SQIVND (reference sequence). For the CDR3, the DNA is TGTGCCAGTATCGACGCGTACAATGAGCAGTTCTTC. Encoded protein: CASIDAYNEQFF.

Many counts were recorded for this clonotype. The CDR3 loop reads CASSLGTGFGNTIYF. CDR3 coding DNA: TGTGCCAGCAGCTTGGGGACAGGGTTTGGAAACACCATATATTTT. V is TRBV5-8 and J is TRBJ1-3, with TRBD1 matching over 8 bases. Germline-derived CDR1 and CDR2 are SGHTS and YDEGEE. The CDR3 length is 15 residues. Trimming cost V 0 bases and J 3 bases; bases outside gene matches: 2.

This clonotype has only a few counts. The rearrangement links TRBV28 to TRBJ1-5; D perhaps matches TRBD1 (5 bases). CDR3 length: 16 amino acids. Germline V lookup: CDR1 MDHEN, CDR2 SYDVKM. The V end was cut by 4 bases, the J end by 0 bases, with 13 bases between. This CDR3 reads CASSSHSGHSNQPQHF. The CDR3 bases are TGTGCCAGCAGTTCCCACAGCGGACATAGCAATCAGCCCCAGCATTTT. Based on the CDR3 plus reference TRBV28 and TRBJ1-5, the full variable domain is DVKVTQSSRYLVKRTGEKVFLECVQDMDHENMFWYRQDPGLGLRLIYFSYDVKMKEKGDIPEGYSVSREKKERFSLILESASTNQTSMYLCASSSHSGHSNQPQHFGDGTRLSIL.

Comments on this clonotype: One base away lies a much larger clone, so this may be a sequencing read error. The conserved phenylalanine or tryptophan normally closing the CDR3 is absent here, so this likely arose from a read error. The V call is TRBV6-5, the J call TRBJ1-2; 10 bases line up with TRBD1. The CDR3 runs to 15 residues. Germline CDR1 is MNHEY and CDR2 is SVGAGI. The V segment lost 6 bases and the J segment 3 bases; nucleotides outside the gene matches: 7. CDR3 DNA: TGTGCCAGCAGCCCCGGGACAGGGGTGGACTATGGCTACACCCTC. This encodes CASSPGTGVDYGYTL.

This clonotype appeared many times. The chain couples TRBV6-1 to TRBJ2-7; D uncertain. Trimming took 7 bases from V and 3 from J, leaving 10 bases between them. This CDR3 comprises 12 residues. Per germline, CDR1 MNHNS and CDR2 SASEGT. This chain's CDR3 is CASKVLGYEQYF. As DNA, the CDR3 is TGTGCCAGCAAGGTACTCGGCTACGAGCAGTACTTC.

There are many counts of this clonotype. This chain joins TRBV4-1 and TRBJ2-3, with no clear D. This CDR3 has 15 amino acids. The V and J ends lost 1 base and 6 bases respectively, with 14 bases between them. Per germline, CDR1 MGHRA and CDR2 YSYEKL. In DNA form, the CDR3 reads TGCGCCAGCAGCCAAGTTTATATGACGTCGGATACGCAGTATTTT. Protein: CASSQVYMTSDTQYF.

This clonotype was counted a few times. For the CDR3, the DNA is TGTGCCAGCAGCCAAAATCTTGCAGATACGCAGTATTTT. Encoded protein: CASSQNLADTQYF. V and J are TRBV3-1 and TRBJ2-3; D uncertain. The CDR3 contains 13 residues. The germline V and J ends were trimmed by 2 bases and 4 bases, with 7 bases remaining between them. From germline, CDR1 is LGHDT and CDR2 YNNKEL (reference sequence).

The table lists this clonotype with many counts. The J gene is TRBJ2-7, the V gene TRBV20-1; 12 bases map to TRBD2. V lost 3 bases and J lost 2; bases outside the gene matches: 5. The germline V gene has CDR1 DFQATT and CDR2 SNEGSKA (reference sequence). The CDR3 covers 15 residues. CDR3 sequence: CSASGASGGAYEQYF. CDR3 bases: TGCAGTGCTAGTGGGGCTAGCGGGGGGGCCTACGAGCAGTACTTC.

The table lists this clonotype with many counts. The chain is built from TRBV11-3 and TRBJ2-3, with TRBD2 matching 13 bases. J lost 4 bases, V lost 5 bases, and 9 bases had no gene match. Germline CDR1 and CDR2: SGHNT and YENEEA. The CDR3 is made up of 17 amino acids. CDR3 bases: TGTGCCAGCAGCCCCCGACTAGCGGGGGGAGGCGCAGATACGCAGTATTTT. Translation gives CASSPRLAGGGADTQYF.

The rearrangement links TRBV11-2 to TRBJ2-3, with a possible D match to TRBD1 (6 bases). V was trimmed by 2 bases and J by 4 bases, leaving 19 bases between them. Germline assignment: CDR1 SGHAT and CDR2 FQNNGV. The CDR3 totals 17 residues. The CDR3 here is CASSLIFGRGDSDTQYF. The CDR3, as DNA: TGTGCCAGCAGCTTAATATTCGGCAGGGGCGATTCAGATACGCAGTATTTT.

This clonotype was seen many times. The chain uses TRBV20-1 and TRBJ1-2; a possible D gene is TRBD1 (5 bases). Trimming took 4 bases from V and 3 from J, leaving 12 bases between them. This CDR3 comprises 13 residues. CDR1 and CDR2 (germline): DFQATT, SNEGSKA (reference sequence). The CDR3 sequence: CSATRQGDYGYTF. DNA of the CDR3: TGCAGTGCTACCCGGCAGGGTGACTATGGCTACACCTTC.

This clonotype appeared many times. The chain joins TRBV29-1 to TRBJ1-2; D is unresolved. V was pared by 5 bases and J by 4 bases, with 17 bases between. The CDR3 length is 14 residues. Germline CDR1 reads SQVTM; CDR2 reads ANQGSEA. CDR3 coding DNA: TGCAGCGTTTTCGAGGGAGAGCCTGTCTATGGCTACACCTTC. Translated, it gives CSVFEGEPVYGYTF. The variable domain in full, completed from reference TRBV29-1 and TRBJ1-2, reads SAVISQKPSRDICQRGTSLTIQCQVDSQVTMMFWYRQQPGQSLTLIATANQGSEATYESGFVIDKFPISRPNLTFSTLTVSNMSPEDSSIYLCSVFEGEPVYGYTFGSGTRLTVV.

Notes on this clonotype: Being one base from a much bigger clone, this may be a read error. The chain recombines TRBV30 with TRBJ2-7, with TRBD1 matching over 7 bases. This CDR3 region has 12 residues. The germline V gene encodes CDR1 GTSNPN and CDR2 SVGIG (reference sequence). The CDR3, as DNA: TGTGCCTGGAACAGACAGGGAAGCGAGCAGTGCTTC. This translates into CAWNRQGSEQCF.

As to this clonotype: A much larger clone sits a single nucleotide away, making a read error possible. The chain carries TRBV19 and TRBJ2-3; 8 nucleotides line up with TRBD2. The CDR3 covers 17 residues. Germline loops: CDR1 LNHDA, CDR2 SQIVND (reference sequence). The CDR3 coding sequence is TGTGCCAGTAGTAAAACCGTAGCGGGGTATGGCACAGGTACGCAGTATTTT. This encodes CASSKTVAGYGTGTQYF.

This clonotype was counted many times. The chain uses TRBV19 and TRBJ2-5; D tentatively reads TRBD1 or TRBD2 (5 bases each). This CDR3 has 14 amino acids. In germline, CDR1 is LNHDA, CDR2 SQIVND (reference sequence). V was trimmed by 8 bases and J by 4 bases, leaving 17 bases between them. As DNA, the CDR3 is TGTGCCAGTCGACCAGGGAGACTGCGAGAGACCCAGTACTTC. It encodes CASRPGRLRETQYF.

This clonotype was counted a single time. A much larger clone differs from this one at a single base, so this may be a read error. V gene TRBV6-1 combines with J gene TRBJ1-3; TRBD1 is a possible D gene (6 bases). There are 17 residues in the CDR3. CDR1 and CDR2 from the germline V gene are MNHNS and SASEGT. For the CDR3, the DNA is TGTGCCAGCAGTGAAGACGCCACAGGGTTCTCTGGAAACACCACATATTTT. This encodes CASSEDATGFSGNTTYF.

A remark on this clonotype: This may arise from a read error, as a much more abundant clone is one base away. The V call is TRBV11-1, the J call TRBJ2-1; 11 bases are a match to TRBD1. Per germline, CDR1 SGHAT and CDR2 FQDESV (reference sequence). This CDR3 is built from 14 residues. The chain's CDR3 is CASSSRTGGNEQSF. CDR3 DNA: TGTGCCAGCAGCTCTCGGACAGGGGGCAATGAGCAGTCCTTC. Using reference TRBV11-1 and TRBJ2-1 for the parts outside the CDR3, the full variable domain is EAEVAQSPRYKITEKSQAVAFWCDPISGHATLYWYRQILGQGPELLVQFQDESVVDDSQLPKDRFSAERLKGVDSTLKIQPAELGDSAMYLCASSSRTGGNEQSFGPGTRLTVL.

In this sample, this clonotype turned up many times. The chain joins TRBV25-1 to TRBJ2-5; D possibly corresponds to TRBD1 (6 bases). This CDR3 is 14 amino acids long. Trimming cost V 6 bases and J 3 bases, with 14 bases left between them. Germline V gene lookup returns CDR1 MGHDK and CDR2 SYGVNS. The CDR3 is CASRRTEREETQYF. CDR3 in DNA: TGTGCCAGCAGACGGACAGAAAGGGAAGAGACCCAGTACTTC.

There are many counts of this clonotype. This chain joins TRBV2 and TRBJ2-3; 7 nucleotides align to TRBD2. V trimming: 6 bases; J trimming: 1 base; junction bases outside the gene matches: 7. The CDR3 has 15 amino acids. Per the germline V gene, CDR1 is SNHLY and CDR2 is FYNNEI. The DNA for the CDR3 is TGTGCCAGCAGCCTAGCGGTGGGGGGCACAGATACGCAGTATTTT. It codes for CASSLAVGGTDTQYF.